This is a list of T cell receptor beta chains from one sample in a study of T cell repertoires in cytomegalovirus infection. Their cognate antigens are unknown. TCRdb ran MiXCR on the reads and lists one entry per CDR3 protein. The sample shows 100,000 to 150,000 distinct CDR3 sequences, approximately 24% of them seen only once. The source material was PBMCs, sequenced either directly or after in vitro stimulation (not recorded which). These receptors originate from a human donor in good health (CMV status not recorded). Some clones in this sample may be carry-over from other donors' samples. CDR3s include the opening cysteine and the closing phenylalanine or tryptophan. The order of the fields is J gene, clone size, V gene, D gene, CDR3 protein, CDR3 DNA. A D gene is named only where the DNA matches it firmly. Size tells how often a clone was seen (once, few, many) or the class of an expanded clone, and some rows leave it out.

j_gene: TRBJ2-1; abundance: .; v_gene: TRBV2; d_gene: .; CDR3aa: CASSDAAGRYNEQFF; CDR3nt: TGTGCCAGCAGTGACGCAGCGGGCAGATACAATGAGCAGTTCTTC
j_gene: TRBJ1-1; abundance: .; v_gene: TRBV19; d_gene: .; CDR3aa: CASSFNQGTEAFF; CDR3nt: TGTGCCAGTAGCTTTAACCAGGGAACTGAAGCTTTCTTT
j_gene: TRBJ2-7; abundance: .; v_gene: TRBV6-5; d_gene: TRBD1; CDR3aa: CASSYDRGANEQYF; CDR3nt: TGTGCCAGCAGTTACGACAGGGGCGCTAACGAGCAGTACTTC
j_gene: TRBJ1-5; abundance: few; v_gene: TRBV12-3/TRBV12-4; d_gene: .; CDR3aa: CASSPKVVGKPQHF; CDR3nt: TGTGCCAGCAGCCCCAAGGTGGTGGGGAAGCCCCAGCATTTT
j_gene: TRBJ1-5; abundance: few; v_gene: TRBV5-6; d_gene: .; CDR3aa: CASSLAGANQPQHF; CDR3nt: TGTGCCAGCAGCTTGGCAGGGGCTAATCAGCCCCAGCATTTT
j_gene: TRBJ1-1; abundance: .; v_gene: TRBV4-2; d_gene: TRBD1; CDR3aa: CASSEQGALDEAFF; CDR3nt: TGTGCCAGCAGCGAACAGGGGGCGTTGGATGAAGCTTTCTTT
j_gene: TRBJ1-2; abundance: many; v_gene: TRBV7-9; d_gene: TRBD1; CDR3aa: CASSPPWDSANGYTF; CDR3nt: TGTGCCAGCAGCCCCCCCTGGGACAGCGCTAATGGCTACACCTTC
j_gene: TRBJ2-1; abundance: few; v_gene: TRBV12-3/TRBV12-4; d_gene: TRBD2; CDR3aa: CASRTSGLGSYNEQFF; CDR3nt: TGTGCCAGCAGAACCAGCGGACTAGGCTCCTACAATGAGCAGTTCTTC
j_gene: TRBJ2-3; abundance: few; v_gene: TRBV7-6; d_gene: .; CDR3aa: CASSLRRGNTDTQYF; CDR3nt: TGTGCCAGCAGCTTAAGGCGCGGGAACACAGATACGCAGTATTTT
j_gene: TRBJ2-3; abundance: few; v_gene: TRBV4-3; d_gene: TRBD2; CDR3aa: CASSQFYAGTSGKDTQYF; CDR3nt: TGCGCCAGCAGCCAATTCTACGCCGGGACTAGCGGGAAAGATACGCAGTATTTT
j_gene: TRBJ1-5; abundance: few; v_gene: TRBV7-8; d_gene: .; CDR3aa: CASSLARREGGQPQHF; CDR3nt: TGTGCCAGCAGCTTAGCGCGACGGGAGGGGGGTCAGCCCCAGCATTTT
j_gene: TRBJ2-2; abundance: .; v_gene: TRBV12-3/TRBV12-4; d_gene: .; CDR3aa: CASKTRGAGELFF; CDR3nt: TGTGCCAGCAAAACTAGAGGAGCCGGGGAGCTGTTTTTT
j_gene: TRBJ2-1; abundance: few; v_gene: TRBV11-2; d_gene: TRBD2; CDR3aa: CASARGGRAREQFF; CDR3nt: TGTGCCAGCGCTAGGGGCGGGAGGGCCCGGGAGCAGTTCTTC
j_gene: TRBJ1-1; abundance: .; v_gene: TRBV19; d_gene: .; CDR3aa: CASSMGRGGGTEAFF; CDR3nt: TGTGCCAGTAGTATGGGCAGGGGTGGGGGCACTGAAGCTTTCTTT
j_gene: TRBJ2-5; abundance: .; v_gene: TRBV7-2; d_gene: TRBD2; CDR3aa: CASSRNGPSGREGETQYF; CDR3nt: TGTGCCAGCAGCCGCAACGGGCCTAGCGGGAGGGAGGGGGAGACCCAGTACTTC
j_gene: TRBJ1-1; abundance: .; v_gene: TRBV28; d_gene: .; CDR3aa: CASSPGTLTEAFF; CDR3nt: TGTGCCAGCAGCCCCGGGACTCTCACTGAAGCTTTCTTT
j_gene: TRBJ2-5; abundance: .; v_gene: TRBV7-6; d_gene: .; CDR3aa: CASSPLAGVQETQYF; CDR3nt: TGTGCCAGCAGCCCTTTGGCAGGGGTCCAAGAGACCCAGTACTTC
j_gene: TRBJ2-6; abundance: .; v_gene: TRBV28; d_gene: .; CDR3aa: CASSTWTPAGANVLTF; CDR3nt: TGTGCCAGCAGTACTTGGACTCCCGCTGGGGCCAACGTCCTGACTTTC
j_gene: TRBJ2-7; abundance: few; v_gene: TRBV7-8; d_gene: .; CDR3aa: CASSQEVGYSYEQYF; CDR3nt: TGTGCCAGCAGCCAGGAAGTAGGATACTCCTACGAGCAGTACTTC
j_gene: TRBJ2-1; abundance: .; v_gene: TRBV11-2; d_gene: .; CDR3aa: CASSRGGQGYNEQFF; CDR3nt: TGTGCCAGCAGCAGGGGGGGCCAGGGATACAATGAGCAGTTCTTC
j_gene: TRBJ1-2; abundance: few; v_gene: TRBV6-5; d_gene: TRBD1; CDR3aa: CASSRTGAHYGYTF; CDR3nt: TGTGCCAGCAGTCGGACAGGGGCACACTATGGCTACACCTTC
j_gene: TRBJ1-5; abundance: few; v_gene: TRBV6-4; d_gene: .; CDR3aa: CASITGTSIKGGNQPQHF; CDR3nt: TGTGCCAGTATTACCGGGACTTCGATTAAAGGGGGCAATCAGCCCCAGCATTTT
j_gene: TRBJ2-1; abundance: .; v_gene: TRBV20-1; d_gene: .; CDR3aa: CSARIQYEQFF; CDR3nt: TGCAGTGCTAGAATTCAATATGAGCAGTTCTTC
j_gene: TRBJ1-5; abundance: .; v_gene: TRBV20-1; d_gene: .; CDR3aa: CSARALTSGGGYSNQPQHF; CDR3nt: TGCAGTGCTAGAGCCCTAACCTCGGGGGGGGGTTATAGCAATCAGCCCCAGCATTTT
j_gene: TRBJ2-3; abundance: few; v_gene: TRBV6-6; d_gene: .; CDR3aa: CASKRGTDTQYF; CDR3nt: TGTGCCAGCAAGCGGGGCACAGATACGCAGTATTTT
j_gene: TRBJ2-1; abundance: few; v_gene: TRBV20-1; d_gene: .; CDR3aa: CSAHRIDEQFF; CDR3nt: TGCAGTGCCCACCGGATAGATGAGCAGTTCTTC
j_gene: TRBJ2-5; abundance: .; v_gene: TRBV4-1; d_gene: TRBD2; CDR3aa: CASSQDQKREGRETQYF; CDR3nt: TGCGCCAGCAGCCAAGATCAGAAGCGGGAGGGCCGCGAGACCCAGTACTTC
j_gene: TRBJ2-3; abundance: few; v_gene: TRBV7-2; d_gene: TRBD2; CDR3aa: CASSSTPSGTRLRF; CDR3nt: TGTGCCAGCAGCTCGACCCCTTCCGGGACTAGATTACGTTTT
j_gene: TRBJ2-3; abundance: .; v_gene: TRBV9; d_gene: .; CDR3aa: CASSPFGTSTDTQYF; CDR3nt: TGTGCCAGCAGCCCCTTCGGGACTAGCACAGATACGCAGTATTTT
j_gene: TRBJ2-1; abundance: many; v_gene: TRBV7-2; d_gene: TRBD2; CDR3aa: CASSATSGRAYNEQFF; CDR3nt: TGTGCCAGCAGCGCCACTAGCGGGAGGGCCTACAATGAGCAGTTCTTC
j_gene: TRBJ1-6; abundance: .; v_gene: TRBV19; d_gene: .; CDR3aa: CASSMTRSSYNSPLHF; CDR3nt: TGTGCCAGTAGTATGACCCGGAGCTCCTATAATTCACCCCTCCACTTT
j_gene: TRBJ2-2; abundance: once; v_gene: TRBV24-1; d_gene: .; CDR3aa: CATRKDKNTGELFF; CDR3nt: TGTGCCACCAGGAAAGACAAGAACACCGGGGAGCTGTTTTTT
j_gene: TRBJ1-1; abundance: few; v_gene: TRBV4-2; d_gene: .; CDR3aa: CASSQVRGQMNTEAFF; CDR3nt: TGTGCCAGCAGCCAAGTACGAGGGCAGATGAACACTGAAGCTTTCTTT
j_gene: TRBJ1-1; abundance: .; v_gene: TRBV27; d_gene: .; CDR3aa: CASSSDGRQNTEAFF; CDR3nt: TGTGCCAGCAGTTCCGACGGACGGCAGAACACTGAAGCTTTCTTT
j_gene: TRBJ2-1; abundance: .; v_gene: TRBV12-3/TRBV12-4; d_gene: TRBD2; CDR3aa: CASSPRAGVHNEQFF; CDR3nt: TGTGCCAGCAGTCCAAGAGCGGGAGTCCACAATGAGCAGTTCTTC
j_gene: TRBJ2-6; abundance: .; v_gene: TRBV4-2; d_gene: .; CDR3aa: CASSVSGANVLTF; CDR3nt: TGTGCCAGCAGCGTCTCTGGGGCCAACGTCCTGACTTTC
j_gene: TRBJ2-5; abundance: few; v_gene: TRBV6-1; d_gene: .; CDR3aa: CASSEAGETQYF; CDR3nt: TGTGCCAGCAGTGAAGCGGGAGAGACCCAGTACTTC
j_gene: TRBJ1-2; abundance: many; v_gene: TRBV7-8; d_gene: .; CDR3aa: CASSVAGGYGYTF; CDR3nt: TGTGCCAGCAGCGTAGCGGGGGGTTATGGCTACACCTTC
j_gene: TRBJ2-1; abundance: .; v_gene: TRBV6-6; d_gene: TRBD2; CDR3aa: CASSMREGPNEQFF; CDR3nt: TGTGCCAGCTCTATGCGGGAGGGCCCCAATGAGCAGTTCTTC
j_gene: TRBJ2-3; abundance: few; v_gene: TRBV4-3; d_gene: TRBD2; CDR3aa: CASSQDVAGGPDTQYF; CDR3nt: TGCGCCAGCAGCCAAGATGTGGCGGGAGGGCCCGATACGCAGTATTTT
j_gene: TRBJ2-3; abundance: .; v_gene: TRBV11-1; d_gene: .; CDR3aa: CASTDNTRTDTQYF; CDR3nt: TGTGCCAGCACCGATAACACACGCACAGATACGCAGTATTTT
j_gene: TRBJ2-1; abundance: .; v_gene: TRBV28; d_gene: .; CDR3aa: CASSRLDISEQFF; CDR3nt: TGTGCCAGCAGCCGCTTGGACATATCAGAGCAGTTCTTC
j_gene: TRBJ2-3; abundance: .; v_gene: TRBV12-3/TRBV12-4; d_gene: .; CDR3aa: CASSWRPTDTQYF; CDR3nt: TGTGCCAGCAGTTGGCGGCCCACAGATACGCAGTATTTT
j_gene: TRBJ2-1; abundance: .; v_gene: TRBV24-1; d_gene: TRBD2; CDR3aa: CATSDFRTSGRAEQFF; CDR3nt: TGTGCCACCAGTGATTTTCGGACTAGCGGGAGAGCTGAGCAGTTCTTC
j_gene: TRBJ2-7; abundance: .; v_gene: TRBV4-1; d_gene: TRBD2; CDR3aa: CASSQEGRRGDEQYF; CDR3nt: TGCGCCAGCAGCCAAGAGGGGAGGCGGGGGGACGAGCAGTACTTC
j_gene: TRBJ2-7; abundance: few; v_gene: TRBV20-1; d_gene: .; CDR3aa: CSARPLAGIYEQYF; CDR3nt: TGCAGTGCTAGACCCCTAGCTGGTATCTACGAGCAGTACTTC
j_gene: TRBJ1-2; abundance: many; v_gene: TRBV11-2; d_gene: .; CDR3aa: CASSFGYGTLYGYTF; CDR3nt: TGTGCCAGCAGCTTCGGATACGGGACGCTATATGGCTACACCTTC
j_gene: TRBJ1-5; abundance: few; v_gene: TRBV7-9; d_gene: .; CDR3aa: CASSLNRDQPQHF; CDR3nt: TGTGCCAGCAGCTTAAACAGAGATCAGCCCCAGCATTTT
j_gene: TRBJ2-1; abundance: few; v_gene: TRBV6-2/TRBV6-3; d_gene: TRBD2; CDR3aa: CASSDNVAGGPGNEQFF; CDR3nt: TGTGCCAGCAGTGATAACGTAGCGGGAGGGCCGGGCAATGAGCAGTTCTTC